Below, 18 T cell receptor beta chains from the same sample are listed, as sequenced in a study of human T cells and chemical hapten exposure. Time point defined: patch test 1, 2 weeks after DPC sensitization. Treatment specified: therapeutic diphenylcyclopropenone sensitization with weekly scalp DPC. TCRdb called the RACE reads again in MiXCR, with one record for every CDR3 protein. Of over 75,000 distinct CDR3 sequences in the sample, roughly 7.2% were seen once. Sample: whole blood, taken in connection with sensitization to the hapten diphenylcyclopropenone (DPC). The receptors shown here come from a woman between 25 and 40 years old with alopecia areata. Some clones in this sample may be carry-over from other donors' samples.

The rearrangement uses TRBV5-1 and TRBJ1-4; 9 bases map to TRBD1. The CDR3 spans 16 residues. Germline CDR1 and CDR2: SGHRS and YFSETQ. V was pared by 2 bases and J by 6 bases, with 8 bases of the junction left unmatched. The CDR3 DNA reads TGCGCCAGCAGCTTACAGGGGGCGCCCGGATATGAAAAACTGTTTTTT. Its translation: CASSLQGAPGYEKLFF. Supplemented by reference TRBV5-1 and TRBJ1-4, the full variable domain reads KAGVTQTPRYLIKTRGQQVTLSCSPISGHRSVSWYQQTPGQGLQFLFEYFSETQRNKGNFPGRFSGRQFSNSRSEMNVSTLELGDSALYLCASSLQGAPGYEKLFFGSGTQLSVL.

This clonotype was counted at least ten times. The chain is built from TRBV6-5 and TRBJ2-7; 7 bases are shared with TRBD1. The germline V gene has CDR1 MNHEY and CDR2 SVGAGI. V was pared by 4 bases and J by 0 bases, with 9 bases of the junction left unmatched. CDR3 length: 16 residues. CDR3 nucleotides: TGTGCCAGCAGTTCGGCCCAGACAGGGTACTCCTACGAGCAGTACTTC. Translation: CASSSAQTGYSYEQYF.

This clonotype was recorded a few times. The chain has TRBV14 and TRBJ1-3, with D perhaps TRBD1 (5 bases). Trimming pared 3 bases from V and 2 bases from J, leaving 14 bases between. CDR1 SGHDN and CDR2 FVKESK come from the germline V gene. This CDR3 region has 16 residues. The chain's CDR3 is CASSHRQLTAGNTIYF. The CDR3 DNA reads as TGTGCCAGCAGCCATCGACAGTTGACAGCTGGAAACACCATATATTTT.

This clonotype has ten or more counts. The chain has TRBV29-1 and TRBJ1-1; TRBD1 agrees at 8 bases. V was pared by 4 bases and J by 4 bases, with 2 bases of the junction left unmatched. The germline gives CDR1 SQVTM, CDR2 ANQGSEA. CDR3 length: 12 residues. DNA for the CDR3: TGCAGCGTTGGGACAGGGTCCACTGAAGCTTTCTTT. This codes for CSVGTGSTEAFF.

In this sample, this clonotype turned up many times. The chain links TRBV7-9 to TRBJ1-2; TRBD1 agrees at 7 bases. This CDR3 region has 16 residues. Germline assignment: CDR1 SEHNR and CDR2 FQNEAQ (reference sequence). V lost 3 bases, J lost 2 bases, and 9 bases stayed unmatched. The CDR3 DNA reads TGTGCCAGCAGCTTGGATCCGGGACAGTTAAACTATGGCTACACCTTC. Translated: CASSLDPGQLNYGYTF.

This clonotype came up many times. The chain links TRBV10-3 to TRBJ2-1; 8 bases align to TRBD1. The CDR3 is made up of 15 amino acids. V trimming: 7 bases; J trimming: 6 bases; junction bases outside the gene matches: 11. Per germline, CDR1 ENHRY and CDR2 SYGVKD. The CDR3 loop is CAITFDRGLANEQFF. The CDR3 DNA sequence: TGTGCCATCACCTTTGACAGGGGTTTAGCCAATGAGCAGTTCTTC.

In this sample, this clonotype turned up many times. The chain has TRBV12-3 or TRBV12-4 and TRBJ1-2; 11 bases align to TRBD1. J was trimmed by 5 bases and V by 6 bases; bases with no gene match: 17. The CDR3 is 18 residues long. CDR3 in amino acids: CASSAPRPGTGGTYGYTF. The CDR3 DNA follows: TGTGCCAGCAGCGCACCGAGACCCGGGACAGGGGGGACATATGGCTACACCTTC.

This clonotype was counted a few times. The V gene is TRBV20-1, the J gene TRBJ1-1; a possible D gene is TRBD1 (6 bases). The CDR3 covers 14 residues. V shed 6 bases and J shed 0 bases, with 14 bases lying between them. The germline CDR1 and CDR2 sequences are DFQATT and SNEGSKA (reference sequence). The chain's CDR3 is CSAPPQGLNTEAFF. For the CDR3, the DNA is TGCAGTGCCCCCCCACAGGGTTTGAACACTGAAGCTTTCTTT.

This chain uses TRBV7-3 with TRBJ2-1; possible D gene TRBD2, 7 bases. Trimming removed 3 bases from V and 3 bases from J, with 15 bases in between. The CDR3 spans 16 residues. Germline-derived CDR1 and CDR2 are SGHTA and FQGTGA. As DNA, the CDR3 is TGTGCCAGCAGCTTCCTGGGGGGGGCGCACTACAATGAGCAGTTCTTC. It yields the protein CASSFLGGAHYNEQFF.

This clonotype was observed at least ten times. The chain joins TRBV4-1 to TRBJ1-1, with D perhaps TRBD1 (6 bases). V was clipped by 1 base and J by 5 bases, with 17 bases between them. Germline-derived CDR1 and CDR2 are MGHRA and YSYEKL. The CDR3 runs 16 residues. CDR3 residues: CASSQVPSGARTEAFF. The CDR3 DNA is TGCGCCAGCAGCCAAGTGCCGTCGGGGGCGCGAACTGAAGCTTTCTTT.

This clonotype was detected many times. The V and J genes are TRBV16 and TRBJ1-1, with 7 nucleotides matching TRBD1. The CDR3 covers 13 residues. Trimming removed 5 bases from V and 4 bases from J; junction bases left unmatched: 4. Germline V gives CDR1 KGHSY, CDR2 FQNENV. CDR3 amino acids: CASSTGVLTEAFF. In DNA form, the CDR3 reads TGTGCCAGCAGCACAGGGGTACTCACTGAAGCTTTCTTT.

This clonotype turned up a few times. The chain is built from TRBV27 and TRBJ2-5, with 8 bases identical to TRBD2. In germline, CDR1 is MNHEY, CDR2 SMNVEV (reference sequence). V was clipped by 6 bases and J by 7 bases; unmatched bases: 10. CDR3 length: 14 residues. Written as DNA, the CDR3 is TGTGCCAGCAGCCCAAGTGTAAGCGGGGGGACCCAGTACTTC. Translation gives CASSPSVSGGTQYF.

This clonotype has a count of ten or more. The rearrangement links TRBV20-1 to TRBJ1-5; TRBD1 might be the D (6 bases). With 0 bases removed from V and 4 bases from J, the gap between germline ends came to 13 bases. Germline CDR1 reads DFQATT; CDR2 reads SNEGSKA (reference sequence). The CDR3 contains 15 residues. Here the CDR3 DNA reads TGCAGTGCTAGAGATGCAGGGGCGCTAAATCAGCCCCAGCATTTT. Translation gives CSARDAGALNQPQHF.

In its sample, this clonotype was seen many times. The chain combines TRBV7-9 with TRBJ2-1; D not resolved. The V gene lost 2 bases and the J gene lost 3 bases, with 11 bases spanning the gap. The CDR3 length is 15 residues. The germline V gene encodes CDR1 SEHNR and CDR2 FQNEAQ (reference sequence). The CDR3: CASSLLSPNYNEQFF. The CDR3 DNA reads TGTGCCAGCAGCTTATTATCCCCTAACTACAATGAGCAGTTCTTC. Variable domain in full (rest from reference TRBV7-9 and TRBJ2-1): DTGVSQNPRHKITKRGQNVTFRCDPISEHNRLYWYRQTLGQGPEFLTYFQNEAQLEKSRLLSDRFSAERPKGSFSTLEIQRTEQGDSAMYLCASSLLSPNYNEQFFGPGTRLTVL.

The chain is built from TRBV12-3 or TRBV12-4 and TRBJ1-5; 8 positions agree with TRBD1. Trimming removed 4 bases from V and 6 bases from J; junction bases left unmatched: 8. The CDR3 runs to 15 residues. CDR3 nucleotide sequence: TGTGCCAGCAGTTCGACAGGGGAGAGGACTCAGCCCCAGCATTTT. This sequence encodes CASSSTGERTQPQHF.

This clonotype was found many times. The rearrangement joins TRBV20-1 to TRBJ2-3; D is perhaps TRBD2 (7 bases). The ends were cut back, 7 bases at V and 4 bases at J, with 15 bases in the middle. The CDR3 sequence is 13 residues long. Germline CDR1 reads DFQATT; CDR2 reads SNEGSKA (reference sequence). The CDR3 spells CSVRGEGSDTQYF. The CDR3 nucleotides are TGCAGTGTTAGGGGGGAGGGATCAGATACGCAGTATTTT.

This clonotype was observed a few times. The gene calls are TRBV18 and TRBJ1-2; maybe TRBD1 (5 bases). Germline V gene sequence: CDR1 KGHSH, CDR2 LQKENI. The CDR3 spans 14 residues. V dropped 4 bases and J dropped 8 bases, with 17 bases sitting between them. CDR3 DNA: TGTGCCAGCTCACGCGTCCATCAGGGTCAGGGCTACACCTTC. It translates to CASSRVHQGQGYTF.

Comments on this clonotype: A junction boundary mismatches the germline segment, possibly from a read error. The V gene is TRBV28, the J gene TRBJ2-7; D call uncertain. The CDR3 has 13 residues. The germline CDR1 and CDR2 sequences are MDHEN and SYDVKM. CDR3 DNA: TGTGCCAGCAGTTCCAATTCCCCTTACGGGCAGTACTTC. It specifies CASSSNSPYGQYF.